These 17 T cell receptor beta chains were sequenced from one sample in a study of blood T cell repertoires in COVID-19. Assay used: immunoSEQ multiplex PCR; TCRdb lists only in-frame clones, some missing. The sample has about 300,000 clones; roughly 90% are singletons. The source material was peripheral blood. The receptors originated from a woman aged 30 to 39 with COVID-19, enrolled during active disease.

The table lists this clone with a count of one. The chain uses TRBV6-6 and TRBJ2-2, with 10 bases that match TRBD1. V lost 6 bases and J lost 6; bases outside the gene matches: 10. Germline V gene data show CDR1 as MNHNY and CDR2 as SVGAGI (reference sequence). This CDR3 is built from 16 residues. CDR3 in amino acids: CASSYTGTGVPGELFF. For the CDR3, the DNA is TGTGCCAGCAGCTATACCGGGACAGGGGTTCCCGGGGAGCTGTTTTTT.

This clone showed up just a few times. The genes are TRBV6-5 and TRBJ2-5; D remains ambiguous. Trimming left V 7 bases short and J 5 bases short, with 8 bases between. CDR3 length: 11 residues. Germline CDR1 and CDR2: MNHEY and SVGAGI. For the CDR3, the DNA is TGTGCCAGCACCTACGTGGAGACCCAGTACTTC. Translating it yields CASTYVETQYF.

The chain uses TRBV6-1 and TRBJ2-7; 13 bases line up with TRBD2. The junction had 2 bases not matched to a gene; V was cut back by 3 bases and J by 3 bases. The germline V gene has CDR1 MNHNS and CDR2 SASEGT. The CDR3 totals 15 residues. In nucleotides, the CDR3 is TGTGCCAGCAGTGATTGGACTAGCGGGAGCTACGAGCAGTACTTC. This sequence encodes CASSDWTSGSYEQYF.

This clone has only a few counts. The chain uses TRBV4-2 and TRBJ2-2; D is unclear. CDR1 is LGHNA, CDR2 YNFKEQ, per germline. Trimming removed 4 bases at V and 6 bases at J, with 15 bases between. This CDR3 region has 15 residues. For the CDR3, the DNA is TGTGCCAGCAGCCGCCCATCCGGGTTTTCCGGGGAGCTGTTTTTT. Amino acids: CASSRPSGFSGELFF.

V gene TRBV5-6 combines with J gene TRBJ2-7; TRBD1 matches 9 bases. CDR3 length: 14 amino acids. After removal of 1 base from V and 7 bases from J, the junction contained 6 bases not matched to a gene. The V gene's germline CDR1 is SGHDT and CDR2 YYEEEE. CDR3 sequence reads: CASSLTGGRGEQYF. As DNA, the CDR3 is TGTGCCAGCAGCTTGACAGGGGGCCGAGGAGAGCAGTACTTC.

V usage is TRBV6-6 and J usage is TRBJ2-1; D is possibly TRBD1 (6 bases). V was pared by 2 bases and J by 8 bases, with 16 bases between. The CDR3 is made up of 15 amino acids. CDR1 is MNHNY and CDR2 is SVGAGI in the germline V gene (reference sequence). The CDR3 protein is CASSYRQGTWYEQFF. The CDR3 coding sequence is TGTGCCAGCAGTTACCGCCAGGGGACATGGTATGAGCAGTTCTTC.

This sequence joins TRBV6-1 and TRBJ1-1; 9 bases are a match to TRBD1. The CDR3 has 17 residues. Germline lookup yields CDR1 MNHNS and CDR2 SASEGT. After removal of 1 base from V and 6 bases from J, the junction contained 12 bases not matched to a gene. The CDR3 coding sequence is TGTGCCAGCAGTGAAGGGGTTGGACAGGGGAAGGGGGCTGAAGCTTTCTTT. Translation gives CASSEGVGQGKGAEAFF.

V usage is TRBV11-2 and J usage is TRBJ2-2; the match to TRBD2 covers 16 bases. Germline V gene sequence: CDR1 SGHAT, CDR2 FQNNGV. With V trimmed by 5 bases and J by 5 bases, 11 bases remained unmatched. The CDR3 is made up of 19 amino acids. The CDR3 DNA sequence: TGTGCCAGCAGCCCAGCCTCGGGACTAGCGGGAGGGCCGACCGGGGAGCTGTTTTTT. Translated: CASSPASGLAGGPTGELFF.

The rearrangement links TRBV9 to TRBJ2-1, with a possible D match to TRBD2 (5 bases). The germline V gene has CDR1 SGDLS and CDR2 YYNGEE. V lost 4 bases and J 1 base, leaving 9 bases between the germline ends. There are 14 residues in the CDR3. CDR3 amino acids: CASSKRASYNEQFF. The CDR3 bases are TGTGCCAGCAGCAAGAGGGCTTCCTACAATGAGCAGTTCTTC.

The gene calls are TRBV15 and TRBJ2-1; tentatively, D is TRBD2 (5 bases). The CDR3 is made up of 15 amino acids. Trimming shortened V by 5 bases and J by 4 bases, and 15 bases separated the two germline ends. Germline assignment: CDR1 LNHNV and CDR2 YYDKDF (reference sequence). The CDR3 is CATSGLPQRYNEQFF. CDR3 nucleotides: TGTGCCACCAGCGGTCTACCACAGCGGTACAATGAGCAGTTCTTC.

This chain joins TRBV7-9 and TRBJ2-7, with TRBD1 matching over 9 bases. V shed 5 bases and J 1 base; nucleotides not matched to a gene: 9. The germline CDR1 and CDR2 sequences are SEHNR and FQNEAQ (reference sequence). This CDR3 is built from 16 residues. CDR3 in DNA: TGTGCCAGCAGCGGTCCGGGACAGGGTGGGTCCTACGAGCAGTACTTC. It yields the protein CASSGPGQGGSYEQYF.

The chain employs TRBV6-1 and TRBJ2-1; 8 nucleotides match TRBD2. Trimming took 2 bases from V and 6 from J; bases not matched to a gene: 6. Germline CDR1 is MNHNS and CDR2 is SASEGT. The CDR3 runs to 15 residues. Here the CDR3 reads CASSESGLAINEQFF. In DNA, the CDR3 is TGTGCCAGCAGTGAATCCGGACTAGCTATCAATGAGCAGTTCTTC.

This chain joins TRBV6-5 and TRBJ1-4; 9 bases are a match to TRBD1. J was trimmed by 8 bases and V by 4 bases; bases with no gene match: 11. CDR1 is MNHEY and CDR2 is SVGAGI in the germline V gene. CDR3 length equals 16 residues. The chain's CDR3 is CASSSYRLTGGEKLFF. The DNA for the CDR3 is TGTGCCAGCAGTTCCTACCGGCTTACAGGGGGCGAAAAACTGTTTTTT.

This clone was seen only once. The rearrangement links TRBV24-1 to TRBJ1-2; weak D call: TRBD1 (6 bases). V lost 4 bases, J lost 8 bases, and 19 bases lay in between. Germline V CDR1 and CDR2: KGHDR, SFDVKD. The CDR3 consists of 15 residues. The CDR3 loop is CATSDPTGYVGGYTF. CDR3 nucleotide sequence: TGTGCCACCAGTGACCCGACAGGCTACGTGGGAGGCTACACCTTC.

The chain employs TRBV5-4 and TRBJ1-3; D might be TRBD1 (6 bases). Trimming cost V 1 base and J 0 bases, with 14 bases left between them. CDR1 is SGHNT and CDR2 is YYREEE in the germline V gene (reference sequence). The CDR3 is made up of 17 amino acids. CDR3 coding DNA: TGTGCCAGCAGCTTGATGACAGGAGGATTCTCTGGAAACACCATATATTTT. It codes for CASSLMTGGFSGNTIYF.

This chain joins TRBV27 and TRBJ2-5; the match to TRBD2 covers 13 bases. V dropped 7 bases and J dropped 5; count of bases not matched to a gene: 28. CDR3 length: 22 residues. Per the germline V gene, CDR1 is MNHEY and CDR2 is SMNVEV (reference sequence). The CDR3 sequence is CASTRPDWTSGRNRRGGETQYF. DNA for the CDR3: TGTGCCAGCACCAGACCCGACTGGACTAGCGGGAGAAACAGGAGAGGGGGGGAGACCCAGTACTTC.

V gene TRBV6-5 combines with J gene TRBJ1-1, with D possibly being TRBD1 (5 bases). V was trimmed by 6 bases and J by 5 bases, leaving 13 bases between them. Per germline, CDR1 MNHEY and CDR2 SVGAGI. This CDR3 is 13 amino acids long. Here the CDR3 reads CASSPPGGTEAFF. CDR3 nucleotide sequence: TGTGCCAGCAGCCCACCGGGGGGAACTGAAGCTTTCTTT.